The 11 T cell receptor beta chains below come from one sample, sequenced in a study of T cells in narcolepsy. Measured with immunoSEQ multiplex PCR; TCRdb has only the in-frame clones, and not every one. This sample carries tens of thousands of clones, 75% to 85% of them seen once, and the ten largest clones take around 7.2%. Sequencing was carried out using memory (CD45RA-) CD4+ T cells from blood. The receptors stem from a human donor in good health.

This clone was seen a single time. CDR3 sequence: CASRRAYSGGTDTQYF. The CDR3 DNA reads TGTGCCAGCAGGCGGGCATATAGCGGGGGCACAGATACGCAGTATTTT. The chain links TRBV5-8 to TRBJ2-3, with 8 bases lining up with TRBD2. This CDR3 has 16 amino acids. The germline V gene encodes CDR1 SGHTS and CDR2 YDEGEE. With 5 bases clipped from V and 1 base from J, the junction kept 9 bases outside the gene matches. The entire variable domain, with the rest obtained from reference TRBV5-8 and TRBJ2-3, is as follows: EAGVTQSPTHLIKTRGQQATLRCSPISGHTSVYWYQQALGLGLQFLLWYDEGEERNRGNFPPRFSGRQFPNYSSELNVNALELEDSALYLCASRRAYSGGTDTQYFGPGTRLTVL.

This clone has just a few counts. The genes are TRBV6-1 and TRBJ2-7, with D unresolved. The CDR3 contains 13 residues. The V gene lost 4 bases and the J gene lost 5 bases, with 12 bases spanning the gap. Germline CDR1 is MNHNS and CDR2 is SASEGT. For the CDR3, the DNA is TGTGCCAGCAGTGGGGCTGGGCTCCACGAGCAGTACTTC. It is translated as CASSGAGLHEQYF.

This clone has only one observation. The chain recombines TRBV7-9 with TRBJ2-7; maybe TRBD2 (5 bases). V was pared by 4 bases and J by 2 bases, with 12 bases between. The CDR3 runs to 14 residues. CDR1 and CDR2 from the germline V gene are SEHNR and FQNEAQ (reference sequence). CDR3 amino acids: CASSSAGETYEQYF. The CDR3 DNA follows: TGTGCCAGCAGCTCAGCCGGGGAGACCTACGAGCAGTACTTC. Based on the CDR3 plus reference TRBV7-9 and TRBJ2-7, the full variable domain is DTGVSQNPRHKITKRGQNVTFRCDPISEHNRLYWYRQTLGQGPEFLTYFQNEAQLEKSRLLSDRFSAERPKGSFSTLEIQRTEQGDSAMYLCASSSAGETYEQYFGPGTRLTVT.

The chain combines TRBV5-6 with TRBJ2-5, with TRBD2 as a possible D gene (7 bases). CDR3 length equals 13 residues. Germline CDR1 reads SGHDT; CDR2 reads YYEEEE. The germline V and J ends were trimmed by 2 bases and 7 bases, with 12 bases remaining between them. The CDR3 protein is CASSLGGAGTQYF. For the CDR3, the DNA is TGTGCCAGCAGCTTAGGGGGGGCAGGGACCCAGTACTTC.

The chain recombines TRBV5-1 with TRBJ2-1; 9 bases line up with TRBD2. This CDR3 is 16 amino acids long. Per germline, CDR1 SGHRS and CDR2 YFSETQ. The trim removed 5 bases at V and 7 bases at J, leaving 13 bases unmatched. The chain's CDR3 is CASRAQSGLAKNEQFF. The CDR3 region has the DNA TGCGCCAGCAGAGCCCAGTCGGGACTAGCAAAAAATGAGCAGTTCTTC.

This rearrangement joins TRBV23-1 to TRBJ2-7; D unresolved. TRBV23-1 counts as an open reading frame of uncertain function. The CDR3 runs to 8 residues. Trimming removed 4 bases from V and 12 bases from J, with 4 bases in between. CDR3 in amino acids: CASSPLYF. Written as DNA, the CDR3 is TGCGCCAGCAGTCCTCTGTACTTC.

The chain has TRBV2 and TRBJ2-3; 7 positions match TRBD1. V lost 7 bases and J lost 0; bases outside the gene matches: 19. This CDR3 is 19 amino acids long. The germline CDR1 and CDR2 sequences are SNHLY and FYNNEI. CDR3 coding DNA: TGTGCCAGCATAACGAGGGACCGGGACAGTTTCACTAGCACAGATACGCAGTATTTT. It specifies CASITRDRDSFTSTDTQYF. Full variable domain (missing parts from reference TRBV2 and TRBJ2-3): EPEVTQTPSHQVTQMGQEVILRCVPISNHLYFYWYRQILGQKVEFLVSFYNNEISEKSEIFDDQFSVERPDGSNFTLKIRSTKLEDSAMYFCASITRDRDSFTSTDTQYFGPGTRLTVL.

The CDR3 coding sequence is TGTGCCAGCAGCCAAGGGGGACCGGGACTAGCGCAAGAGACCCAGTACTTC. Residues: CASSQGGPGLAQETQYF. The chain links TRBV4-2 to TRBJ2-5; TRBD2 matches at 10 bases. Germline CDR1 reads LGHNA; CDR2 reads YNFKEQ. The CDR3 is 17 amino acids. Unmatched junction bases numbered 7, after V lost 1 base and J lost 2 bases.

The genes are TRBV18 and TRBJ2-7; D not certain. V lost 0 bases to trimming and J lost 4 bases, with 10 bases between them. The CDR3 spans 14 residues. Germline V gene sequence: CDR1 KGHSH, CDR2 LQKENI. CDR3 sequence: CASSPPVNIYEQYF. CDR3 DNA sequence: TGTGCCAGCTCACCACCTGTGAATATTTACGAGCAGTACTTC.

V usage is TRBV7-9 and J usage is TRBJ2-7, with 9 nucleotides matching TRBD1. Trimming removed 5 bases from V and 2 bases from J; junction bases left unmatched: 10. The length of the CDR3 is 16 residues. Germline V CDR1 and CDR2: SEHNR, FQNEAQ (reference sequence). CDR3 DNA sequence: TGTGCCAGCAGCAATGGATTCGGGACAGGGACCTACGAGCAGTACTTC. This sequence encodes CASSNGFGTGTYEQYF.

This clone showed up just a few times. The CDR3 DNA sequence: TGTGCCAGTTACTTGTCCCAGCACAACACTGAAGCTTTCTTT. Translation: CASYLSQHNTEAFF. The chain uses TRBV6-6 and TRBJ1-1; D unclear. The CDR3 covers 14 residues. Germline CDR1 and CDR2: MNHNY and SVGAGI (reference sequence). Trimming pared 9 bases from V and 2 bases from J, leaving 16 bases between.